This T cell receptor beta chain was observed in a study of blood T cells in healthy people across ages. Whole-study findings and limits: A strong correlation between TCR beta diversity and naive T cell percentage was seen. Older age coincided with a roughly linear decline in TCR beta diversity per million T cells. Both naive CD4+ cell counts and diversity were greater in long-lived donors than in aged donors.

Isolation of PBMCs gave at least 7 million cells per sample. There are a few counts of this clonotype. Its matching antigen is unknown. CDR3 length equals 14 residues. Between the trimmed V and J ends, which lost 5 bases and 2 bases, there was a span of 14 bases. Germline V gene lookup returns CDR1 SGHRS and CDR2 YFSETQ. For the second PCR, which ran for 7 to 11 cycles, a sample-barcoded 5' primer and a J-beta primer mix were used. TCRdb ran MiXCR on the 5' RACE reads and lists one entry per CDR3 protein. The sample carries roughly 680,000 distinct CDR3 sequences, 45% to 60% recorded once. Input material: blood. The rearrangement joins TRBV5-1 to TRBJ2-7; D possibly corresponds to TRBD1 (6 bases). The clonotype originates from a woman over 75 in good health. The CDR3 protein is CASREGDGPYEQYF. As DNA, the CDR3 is TGCGCCAGCAGAGAGGGGGACGGACCCTACGAGCAGTACTTC.